Listed here are 17 T cell receptor beta chains from one sample, sequenced in a study of T cells in Graves' hyperthyroidism and ophthalmopathy. Researchers took RNA transcripts and amplified the TCR beta CDR3 regions from them. First-round RT-PCR targeting the TCR CDR3 was performed with the HTBI primer set. TCRdb re-derived calls from the multiplex PCR reads in MiXCR, one entry per CDR3 protein. The sample holds roughly 380,000 distinct CDR3 sequences, over 15% seen once. Source material: blood. Source of these receptors: a woman in her thirties or forties with Graves' ophthalmopathy.

The chain links TRBV12-3 or TRBV12-4 to TRBJ2-3; D is ambiguous. This CDR3 is 12 amino acids long. V gave up 5 bases and J gave up 5 bases, with 8 bases separating them. CDR3 DNA: TGTGCCAGCAGTCCCCAGGTAGATACGCAGTATTTT. It is translated as CASSPQVDTQYF.

This clonotype came up many times. The V call is TRBV6-1, the J call TRBJ1-1; D not resolved. With 7 bases removed from V and 3 bases from J, the gap between germline ends came to 12 bases. The CDR3 spans 13 residues. Germline-derived CDR1 and CDR2 are MNHNS and SASEGT. The CDR3 loop is CASIGNWDTEAFF. The CDR3 region has the DNA TGTGCCAGCATTGGGAATTGGGACACTGAAGCTTTCTTT.

In this sample, this clonotype turned up many times. The rearrangement uses TRBV11-2 and TRBJ1-1; 10 bases are shared with TRBD1. This CDR3 comprises 17 residues. Germline assignment: CDR1 SGHAT and CDR2 FQNNGV. The J segment lost 6 bases and the V segment lost 5 bases, leaving 15 bases of the junction unmatched. The CDR3 is CASSPRTGGISSPEAFF. The CDR3 coding sequence is TGTGCCAGCAGCCCTAGGACAGGGGGGATTTCGAGCCCTGAAGCTTTCTTT. The complete variable domain, with remaining parts taken from reference TRBV11-2 and TRBJ1-1, reads EAGVAQSPRYKIIEKRQSVAFWCNPISGHATLYWYQQILGQGPKLLIQFQNNGVVDDSQLPKDRFSAERLKGVDSTLKIQPAKLEDSAVYLCASSPRTGGISSPEAFFGQGTRLTVV.

This clonotype occurred many times. V usage is TRBV6-1 and J usage is TRBJ1-2, with D hard to call. Germline V CDR1 and CDR2: MNHNS, SASEGT. V was clipped by 11 bases and J by 8 bases, with 15 bases between them. The CDR3 length is 11 residues. CDR3 loop: CAYWSGVGYTF. CDR3 coding DNA: TGTGCCTACTGGTCAGGTGTGGGCTACACCTTC.

The chain carries TRBV28 and TRBJ2-2; the match to TRBD2 covers 9 bases. The CDR3 runs 19 residues. CDR1 and CDR2 from the germline V gene are MDHEN and SYDVKM. The J segment lost 4 bases and the V segment lost 3 bases, leaving 15 bases of the junction unmatched. CDR3 amino acids: CASSLPLKAGGPFTGELFF. The CDR3 DNA follows: TGTGCCAGCAGTTTGCCCCTTAAGGCGGGAGGGCCGTTCACCGGGGAGCTGTTTTTT.

The genes are TRBV7-2 and TRBJ1-3, with D perhaps matching TRBD1 (6 bases). Trimming pared 6 bases from V and 0 bases from J, leaving 27 bases between. Germline CDR1 SGHTA, CDR2 FQGNSA. The CDR3 has 20 amino acids. The CDR3 reads CASRLSRGGPTSASGNTIYF. DNA of the CDR3: TGTGCCAGCAGACTGAGTCGGGGGGGCCCTACCTCGGCCTCTGGAAACACCATATATTTT.

The rearrangement uses TRBV6-1 and TRBJ2-5; D is possibly TRBD1 (5 bases). This CDR3 contains 17 residues. Trimming left V 7 bases short and J 5 bases short, with 26 bases between. Germline loops: CDR1 MNHNS, CDR2 SASEGT. CDR3: CASTPLDQGKKRETQYF. CDR3 DNA sequence: TGTGCCAGCACCCCCTTGGACCAGGGCAAAAAGAGGGAGACCCAGTACTTC.

Ten or more counts support this clonotype. The chain recombines TRBV5-8 with TRBJ1-2; D gene unclear. Germline V CDR1 and CDR2: SGHTS, YDEGEE. V was clipped by 3 bases and J by 4 bases, with 16 bases between them. The length of the CDR3 is 15 residues. This chain's CDR3 is CASSSGLQRSYGYTF. The CDR3 DNA sequence: TGTGCCAGCAGCTCCGGCCTTCAGAGGAGCTATGGCTACACCTTC.

The table lists this clonotype with many counts. V is TRBV29-1 and J is TRBJ2-5; no firm D call. The ends were cut back, 3 bases at V and 0 bases at J, with 5 bases in the middle. The CDR3 consists of 12 residues. Per germline, CDR1 SQVTM and CDR2 ANQGSEA. CDR3 DNA sequence: TGCAGCGTTGAGGTAGACCAAGAGACCCAGTACTTC. It specifies CSVEVDQETQYF.

This clonotype was detected ten times or more. The chain joins TRBV5-1 to TRBJ2-1; tentative D call: TRBD1 (6 bases). V lost 3 bases and J 5 bases, leaving 12 bases between the germline ends. CDR1 is SGHRS and CDR2 is YFSETQ in the germline V gene. The CDR3 has 14 residues. CDR3 sequence (DNA): TGCGCCAGCAGCTGGGGGACACACGACAATGAGCAGTTCTTC. Translating gives CASSWGTHDNEQFF.

This clonotype was observed many times. The CDR3 is CASTIIGGRSPLHF. CDR3 bases: TGTGCCAGCACCATTATCGGGGGGCGATCACCCCTCCACTTT. The chain recombines TRBV28 with TRBJ1-6; TRBD1 might be the D (6 bases). The CDR3 extends over 14 amino acids. Germline V gene data show CDR1 as MDHEN and CDR2 as SYDVKM. V was cut by 7 bases and J by 10 bases, with 17 bases left in between.

This clonotype was detected ten times or more. A much larger clone lies a single base off, so this may be a read error. This sequence joins TRBV12-3 or TRBV12-4 and TRBJ1-5; 7 nucleotides align to TRBD1. Trimming removed 6 bases from V and 6 bases from J; junction bases left unmatched: 8. This CDR3 is 14 amino acids long. The CDR3 loop reads CASSIQGKIQPQHF. DNA of the CDR3: TGTGCCAGCAGCATACAGGGGAAGATTCAGCCCCAGCATTTT.

A single count supports this clonotype. The V call is TRBV29-1, the J call TRBJ2-7; D remains unclear. V was shortened by 6 bases and J by 3 bases, with 9 bases between the two germline ends. The germline V gene has CDR1 SQVTM and CDR2 ANQGSEA. The CDR3 has 11 residues. The CDR3 here is CSVSADYEQYF. CDR3 in DNA: TGCAGCGTCTCGGCAGACTACGAGCAGTACTTC.

This clonotype was observed many times. The chain uses TRBV6-2 or TRBV6-3 and TRBJ2-2; no reliable D call. The length of the CDR3 is 17 residues. V dropped 0 bases and J dropped 3 bases, with 14 bases sitting between them. The germline gives CDR1 MNHEY, CDR2 SVGEGT. In nucleotides, the CDR3 is TGTGCCAGCAGTTACTCCGTGGTGCAAGAGTACACCGGGGAGCTGTTTTTT. It codes for CASSYSVVQEYTGELFF.

The chain joins TRBV6-1 to TRBJ1-5; TRBD1 matches 9 bases. The V gene's germline CDR1 is MNHNS and CDR2 SASEGT. The V and J ends lost 8 bases and 2 bases, in that order; junction bases with no gene match: 4. This CDR3 contains 14 residues. CDR3 residues: CASHRTGGNQPQHF. Here the CDR3 DNA reads TGTGCCAGCCATCGGACAGGGGGCAATCAGCCCCAGCATTTT.

This clonotype was found many times. The chain uses TRBV7-2 and TRBJ1-2; D not resolved. V was shortened by 4 bases and J by 1 base, with 7 bases between the two germline ends. The CDR3 loop spans 13 amino acids. The V gene's germline CDR1 is SGHTA and CDR2 FQGNSA. CDR3 loop: CASSWVVNYGYTF. The CDR3 DNA reads as TGTGCCAGCAGCTGGGTAGTTAACTATGGCTACACCTTC.

The chain carries TRBV28 and TRBJ2-4, with TRBD1 identical over 8 bases. Unmatched junction bases numbered 14, after V lost 11 bases and J lost 11 bases. Germline V gene lookup returns CDR1 MDHEN and CDR2 SYDVKM. The CDR3 length is 13 residues. DNA for the CDR3: TGTGCCTGCCGGTCAGGGGGCGCGAACCTTCAGTACTTC. Protein sequence: CACRSGGANLQYF.